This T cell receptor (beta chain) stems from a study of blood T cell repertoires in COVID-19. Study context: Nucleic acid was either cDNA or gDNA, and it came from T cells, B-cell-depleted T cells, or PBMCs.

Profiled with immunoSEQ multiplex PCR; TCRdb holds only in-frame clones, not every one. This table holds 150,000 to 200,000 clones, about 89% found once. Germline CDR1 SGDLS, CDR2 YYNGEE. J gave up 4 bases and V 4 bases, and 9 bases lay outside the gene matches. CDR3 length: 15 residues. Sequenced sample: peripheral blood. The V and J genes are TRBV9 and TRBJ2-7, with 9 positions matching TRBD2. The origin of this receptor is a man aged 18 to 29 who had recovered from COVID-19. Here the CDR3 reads CASSTSSGITYEQYF. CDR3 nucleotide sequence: TGTGCCAGCAGCACCTCTAGCGGGATAACGTACGAGCAGTACTTC.